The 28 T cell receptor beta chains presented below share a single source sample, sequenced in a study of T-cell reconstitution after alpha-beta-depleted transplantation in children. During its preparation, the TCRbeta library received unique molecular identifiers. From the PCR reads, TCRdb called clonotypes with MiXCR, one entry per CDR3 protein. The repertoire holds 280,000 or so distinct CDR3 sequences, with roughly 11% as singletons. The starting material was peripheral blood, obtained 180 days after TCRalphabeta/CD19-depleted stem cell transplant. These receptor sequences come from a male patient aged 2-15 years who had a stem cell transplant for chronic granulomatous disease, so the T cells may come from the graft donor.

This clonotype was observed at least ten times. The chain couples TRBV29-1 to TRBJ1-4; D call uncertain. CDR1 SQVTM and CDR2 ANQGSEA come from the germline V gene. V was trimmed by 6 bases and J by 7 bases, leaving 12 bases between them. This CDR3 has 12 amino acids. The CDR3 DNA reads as TGCAGCGTGGCAATGAGAGGTGAAAAACTGTTTTTT. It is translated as CSVAMRGEKLFF.

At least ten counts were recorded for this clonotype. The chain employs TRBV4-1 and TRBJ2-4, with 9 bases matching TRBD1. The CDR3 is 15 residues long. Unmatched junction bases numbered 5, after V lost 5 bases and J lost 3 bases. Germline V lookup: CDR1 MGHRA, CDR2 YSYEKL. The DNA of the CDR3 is TGCGCCAGCAGCAGGACAGGGGTTGGCAAAAACATTCAGTACTTC. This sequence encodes CASSRTGVGKNIQYF.

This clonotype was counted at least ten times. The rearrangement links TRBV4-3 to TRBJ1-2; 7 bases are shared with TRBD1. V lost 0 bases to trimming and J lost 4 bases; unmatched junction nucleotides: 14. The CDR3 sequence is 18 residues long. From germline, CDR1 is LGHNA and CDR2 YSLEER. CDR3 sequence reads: CASSQDRPGQHYLYGYTF. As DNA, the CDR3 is TGCGCCAGCAGCCAAGATCGTCCGGGACAGCATTACCTCTATGGCTACACCTTC.

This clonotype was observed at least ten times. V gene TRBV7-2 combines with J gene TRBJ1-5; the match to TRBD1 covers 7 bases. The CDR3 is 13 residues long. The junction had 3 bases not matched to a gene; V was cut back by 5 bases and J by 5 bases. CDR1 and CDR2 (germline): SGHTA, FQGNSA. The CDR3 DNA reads TGTGCCAGCAGCCGACAGGGCGATCAGCCCCAGCATTTT. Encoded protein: CASSRQGDQPQHF.

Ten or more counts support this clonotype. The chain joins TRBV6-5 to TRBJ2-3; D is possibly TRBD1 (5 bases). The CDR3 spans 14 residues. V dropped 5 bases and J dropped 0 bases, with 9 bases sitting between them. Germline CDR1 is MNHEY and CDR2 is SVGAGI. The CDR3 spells CASSLQESTDTQYF. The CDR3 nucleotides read TGTGCCAGCAGTCTACAGGAAAGCACAGATACGCAGTATTTT.

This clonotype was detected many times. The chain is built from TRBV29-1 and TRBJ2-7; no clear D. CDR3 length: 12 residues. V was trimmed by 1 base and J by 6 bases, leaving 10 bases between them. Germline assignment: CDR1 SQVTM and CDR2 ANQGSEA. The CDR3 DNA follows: TGCAGCGTTGAAGCTGCGACCAGCGAGCAGTACTTC. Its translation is CSVEAATSEQYF.

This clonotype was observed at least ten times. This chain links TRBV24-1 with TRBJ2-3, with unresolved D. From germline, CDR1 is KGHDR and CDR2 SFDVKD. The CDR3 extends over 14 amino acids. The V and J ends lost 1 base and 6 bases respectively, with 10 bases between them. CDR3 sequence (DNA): TGTGCCACCAGTGATTTTGACGGCGTGGATACGCAGTATTTT. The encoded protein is CATSDFDGVDTQYF.

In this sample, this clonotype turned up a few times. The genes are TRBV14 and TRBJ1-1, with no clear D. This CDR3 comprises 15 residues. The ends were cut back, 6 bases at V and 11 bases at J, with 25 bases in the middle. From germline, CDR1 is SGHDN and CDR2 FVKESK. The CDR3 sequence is CASSQNALGPSGAFF. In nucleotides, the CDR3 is TGTGCCAGCAGTCAAAATGCTCTGGGCCCGTCTGGGGCTTTCTTT.

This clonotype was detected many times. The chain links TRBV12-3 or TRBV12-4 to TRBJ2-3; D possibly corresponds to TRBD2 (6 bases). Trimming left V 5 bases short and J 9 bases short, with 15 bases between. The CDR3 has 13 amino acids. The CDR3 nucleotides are TGTGCCAGCAGTGTCGGGACTGTCGGCACGCAGTATTTT. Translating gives CASSVGTVGTQYF.

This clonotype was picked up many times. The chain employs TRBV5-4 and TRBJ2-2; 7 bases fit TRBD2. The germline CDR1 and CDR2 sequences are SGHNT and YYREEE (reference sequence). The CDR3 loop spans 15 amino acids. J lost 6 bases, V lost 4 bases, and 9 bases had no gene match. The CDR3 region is CASSPWYGGSGELFF. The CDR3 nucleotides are TGTGCCAGCAGCCCCTGGTACGGGGGGTCCGGGGAGCTGTTTTTT.

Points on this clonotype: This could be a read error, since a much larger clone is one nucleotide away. CDR3 nucleotide sequence: TGCAGCGTTGAAGATGGGACAGGGGGCACAGATATGCAGTATTTT. It translates to CSVEDGTGGTDMQYF. The rearrangement joins TRBV29-1 to TRBJ2-3; the match to TRBD1 covers 12 bases. The CDR3 is 15 residues long. The germline gives CDR1 SQVTM, CDR2 ANQGSEA.

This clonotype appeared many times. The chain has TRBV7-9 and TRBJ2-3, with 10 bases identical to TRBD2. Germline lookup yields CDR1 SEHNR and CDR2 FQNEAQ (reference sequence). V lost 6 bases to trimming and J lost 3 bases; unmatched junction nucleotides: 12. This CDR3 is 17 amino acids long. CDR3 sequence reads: CASRHDLSGRSTDTQYF. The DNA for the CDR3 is TGTGCCAGCAGACATGATCTTAGCGGGAGGTCGACAGATACGCAGTATTTT. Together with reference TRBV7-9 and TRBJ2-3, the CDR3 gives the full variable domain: DTGVSQNPRHKITKRGQNVTFRCDPISEHNRLYWYRQTLGQGPEFLTYFQNEAQLEKSRLLSDRFSAERPKGSFSTLEIQRTEQGDSAMYLCASRHDLSGRSTDTQYFGPGTRLTVL.

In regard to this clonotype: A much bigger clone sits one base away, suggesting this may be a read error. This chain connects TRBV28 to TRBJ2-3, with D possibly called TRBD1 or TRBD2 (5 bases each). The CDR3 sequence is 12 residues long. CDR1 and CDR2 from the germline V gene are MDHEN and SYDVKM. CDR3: CSSTLGADTQYF. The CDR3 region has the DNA TGTTCCAGCACACTAGGGGCGGATACGCAGTATTTT. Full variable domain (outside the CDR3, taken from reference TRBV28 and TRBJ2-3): DVKVTQSSRYLVKRTGEKVFLECVQDMDHENMFWYRQDPGLGLRLIYFSYDVKMKEKGDIPEGYSVSREKKERFSLILESASTNQTSMYLCSSTLGADTQYFGPGTRLTVL.

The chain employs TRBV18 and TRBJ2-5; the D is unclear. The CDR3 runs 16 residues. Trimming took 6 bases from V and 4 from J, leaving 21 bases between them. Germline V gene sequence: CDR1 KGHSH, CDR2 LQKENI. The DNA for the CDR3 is TGTGCCAGCTCGCCCGCCCCGTTTGGCCCCAGAGAGACCCAGTACTTC. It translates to CASSPAPFGPRETQYF.

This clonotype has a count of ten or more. The DNA for the CDR3 is TGTGCCAGCAGCTTAGAGCCGGGGTTAGGCGAGCAGTACTTC. Its translation is CASSLEPGLGEQYF. The rearrangement uses TRBV7-3 and TRBJ2-7; possible D gene TRBD2, 5 bases. Germline V gives CDR1 SGHTA, CDR2 FQGTGA. Trimming removed 2 bases at V and 6 bases at J, with 14 bases between. CDR3 size: 14 residues. Combining the CDR3 with reference TRBV7-3 and TRBJ2-7 gives the whole variable domain GAGVSQTPSNKVTEKGKYVELRCDPISGHTALYWYRQSLGQGPEFLIYFQGTGAADDSGLPNDRFFAVRPEGSVSTLKIQRTERGDSAVYLCASSLEPGLGEQYFGPGTRLTVT.

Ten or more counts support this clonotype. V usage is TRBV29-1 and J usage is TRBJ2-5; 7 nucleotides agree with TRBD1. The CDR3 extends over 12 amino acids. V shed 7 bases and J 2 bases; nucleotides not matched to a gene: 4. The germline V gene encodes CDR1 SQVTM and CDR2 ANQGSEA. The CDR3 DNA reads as TGCAGCGCCATCAGGGGGCAAGAGACCCAGTACTTC. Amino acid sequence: CSAIRGQETQYF.

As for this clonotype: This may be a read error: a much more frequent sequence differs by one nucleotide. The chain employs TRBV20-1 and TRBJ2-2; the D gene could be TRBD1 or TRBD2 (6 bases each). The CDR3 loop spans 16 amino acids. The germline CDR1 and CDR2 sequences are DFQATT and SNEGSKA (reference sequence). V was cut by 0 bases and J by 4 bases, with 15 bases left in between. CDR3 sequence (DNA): TGCAGTGCTAGAGATCCGGCACAGGGACTCACCGGGGAGCTGTTTTTT. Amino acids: CSARDPAQGLTGELFF.

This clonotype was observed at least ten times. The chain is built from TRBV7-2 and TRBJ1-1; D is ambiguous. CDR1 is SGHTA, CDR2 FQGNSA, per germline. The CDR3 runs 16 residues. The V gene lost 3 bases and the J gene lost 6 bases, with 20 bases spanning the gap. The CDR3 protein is CASSFLESLKAPEAFF. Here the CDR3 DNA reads TGTGCCAGCAGCTTCCTCGAAAGCCTTAAGGCCCCTGAAGCTTTCTTT.

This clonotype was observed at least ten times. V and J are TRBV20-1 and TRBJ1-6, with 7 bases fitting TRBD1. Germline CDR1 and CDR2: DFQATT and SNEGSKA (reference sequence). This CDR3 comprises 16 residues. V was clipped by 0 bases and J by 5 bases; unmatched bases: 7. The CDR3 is CSARDYKTGDNSPLHF. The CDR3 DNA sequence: TGCAGTGCTAGAGATTATAAAACAGGGGATAATTCACCCCTCCACTTT.

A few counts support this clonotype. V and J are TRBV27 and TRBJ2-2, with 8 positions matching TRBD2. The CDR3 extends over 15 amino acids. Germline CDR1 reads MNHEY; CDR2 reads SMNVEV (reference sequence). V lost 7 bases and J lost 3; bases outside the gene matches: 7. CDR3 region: CASTRGGGYTGELFF. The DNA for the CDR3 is TGTGCCAGCACTCGGGGGGGGGGATACACCGGGGAGCTGTTTTTT.

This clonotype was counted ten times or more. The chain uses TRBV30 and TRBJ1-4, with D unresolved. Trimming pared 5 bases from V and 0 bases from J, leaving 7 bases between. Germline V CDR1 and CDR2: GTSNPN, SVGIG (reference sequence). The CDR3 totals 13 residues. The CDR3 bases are TGTGCCTGGCCCACAGCAACTAATGAAAAACTGTTTTTT. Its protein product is CAWPTATNEKLFF.

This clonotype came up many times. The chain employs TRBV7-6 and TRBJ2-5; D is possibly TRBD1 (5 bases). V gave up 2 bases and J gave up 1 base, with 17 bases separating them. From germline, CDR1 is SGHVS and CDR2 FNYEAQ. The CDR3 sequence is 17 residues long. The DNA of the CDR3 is TGTGCCAGCAGCTTATCCCAGGGTTCCAATTCCCAAGAGACCCAGTACTTC. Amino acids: CASSLSQGSNSQETQYF.

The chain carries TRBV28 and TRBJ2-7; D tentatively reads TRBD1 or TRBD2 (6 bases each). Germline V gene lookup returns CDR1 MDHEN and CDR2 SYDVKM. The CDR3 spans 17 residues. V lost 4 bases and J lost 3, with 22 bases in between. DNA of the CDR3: TGTGCCAGCAGTTACTCCAGATTGACAGGAGGGTTCTACGAGCAGTACTTC. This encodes CASSYSRLTGGFYEQYF. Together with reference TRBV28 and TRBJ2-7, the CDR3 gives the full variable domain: DVKVTQSSRYLVKRTGEKVFLECVQDMDHENMFWYRQDPGLGLRLIYFSYDVKMKEKGDIPEGYSVSREKKERFSLILESASTNQTSMYLCASSYSRLTGGFYEQYFGPGTRLTVT.

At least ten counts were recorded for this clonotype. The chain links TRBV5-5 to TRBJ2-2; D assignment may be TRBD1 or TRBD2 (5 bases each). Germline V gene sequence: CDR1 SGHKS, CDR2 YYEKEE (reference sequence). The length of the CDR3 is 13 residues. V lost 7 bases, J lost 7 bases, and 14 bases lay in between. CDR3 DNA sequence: TGTGCCAGCGTTGGGGGTACGATCGGGGAGCTGTTTTTT. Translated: CASVGGTIGELFF.

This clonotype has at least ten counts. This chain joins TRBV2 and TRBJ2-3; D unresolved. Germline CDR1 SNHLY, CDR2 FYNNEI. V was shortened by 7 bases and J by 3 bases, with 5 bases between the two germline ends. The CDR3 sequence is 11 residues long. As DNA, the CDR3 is TGTGCCAGCACCATTACAGATACGCAGTATTTT. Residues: CASTITDTQYF.

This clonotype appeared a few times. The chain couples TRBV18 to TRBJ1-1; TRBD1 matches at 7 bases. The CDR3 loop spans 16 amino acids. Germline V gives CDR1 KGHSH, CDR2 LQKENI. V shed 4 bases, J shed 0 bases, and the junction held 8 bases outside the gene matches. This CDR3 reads CASSLGQVSLNTEAFF. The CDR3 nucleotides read TGTGCCAGCTCACTCGGACAGGTCTCCCTGAACACTGAAGCTTTCTTT.

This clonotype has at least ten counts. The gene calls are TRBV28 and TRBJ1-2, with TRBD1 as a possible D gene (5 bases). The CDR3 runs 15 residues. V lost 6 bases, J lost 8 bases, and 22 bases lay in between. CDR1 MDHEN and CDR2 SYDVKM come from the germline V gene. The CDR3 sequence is CASRPVGAASLGYTF. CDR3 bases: TGTGCCAGCAGGCCCGTCGGGGCAGCCAGCCTGGGCTACACCTTC.

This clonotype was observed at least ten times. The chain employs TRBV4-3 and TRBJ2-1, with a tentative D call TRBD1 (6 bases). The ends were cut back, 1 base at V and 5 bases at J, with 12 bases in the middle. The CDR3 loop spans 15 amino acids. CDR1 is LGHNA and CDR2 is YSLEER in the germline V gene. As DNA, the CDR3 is TGCGCCAGCAGCCAAGGTCTCAGGGGAAACAATGAGCAGTTCTTC. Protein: CASSQGLRGNNEQFF.